The sequence of this T cell receptor beta chain was determined in a study of blood T cell repertoires in COVID-19. Authors' analysis steps: Reference gene primers were amplified, and this amplification served to estimate nucleated cell counts. Profiled with immunoSEQ multiplex PCR; TCRdb holds only in-frame clones, not every one. The DNA gave D and trimming, while V, J and clone size come from that table. The table lists around 30,000 clones, 70% to 90% of them singletons. The receptor comes from a man aged 55-75 years with active COVID-19. The sample was peripheral blood.

This CDR3 is CASSPKGQGASDTEAFF. DNA for the CDR3: TGTGCCAGCAGCCCGAAGGGGCAGGGGGCTTCGGACACTGAAGCTTTCTTT. The genes are TRBV5-5 and TRBJ1-1; 8 nucleotides match TRBD1. Germline V gene sequence: CDR1 SGHKS, CDR2 YYEKEE (reference sequence). V lost 4 bases, J lost 3 bases, and 14 bases stayed unmatched. This CDR3 is built from 17 residues.